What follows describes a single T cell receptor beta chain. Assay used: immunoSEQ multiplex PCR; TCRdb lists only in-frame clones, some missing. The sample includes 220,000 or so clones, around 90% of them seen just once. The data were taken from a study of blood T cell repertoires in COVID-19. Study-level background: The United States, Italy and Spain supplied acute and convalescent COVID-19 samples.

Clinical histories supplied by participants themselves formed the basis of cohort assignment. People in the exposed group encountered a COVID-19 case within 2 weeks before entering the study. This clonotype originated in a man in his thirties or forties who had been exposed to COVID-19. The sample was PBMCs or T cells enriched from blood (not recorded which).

The CDR3 here is CASSSGDRANSPLHF. The CDR3 DNA reads as TGTGCCAGCAGTTCAGGGGACAGGGCTAATTCACCCCTCCACTTT. This chain uses TRBV27 with TRBJ1-6; TRBD1 agrees at 9 bases. The V gene's germline CDR1 is MNHEY and CDR2 SMNVEV (reference sequence). This CDR3 has 15 amino acids. Trimming took 4 bases from V and 6 from J; bases not matched to a gene: 4.